This TCR beta chain was documented in a study of technical replicates of blood from a handful of donors. The table came from immunoSEQ multiplex PCR; TCRdb's copy has only in-frame clones and leaves some out. This table has some 57,000 clones, roughly 86% appearing once. What was sequenced was PBMCs. This clonotype originated in a human donor in good health. Some clones in this sample may be carry-over from other donors' samples.

CDR3 in DNA: TGTGCCAGAAGCCCCAAATACAGTACCTACGAGCAGTACTTC. Its protein is CARSPKYSTYEQYF. This chain links TRBV5-3 with TRBJ2-7; D is undetermined. TRBV5-3 is treated as an ORF (open reading frame) with a function not yet certain. V lost 4 bases and J 2 bases, leaving 13 bases between the germline ends. There are 14 residues in the CDR3.